The TCR beta chain described here comes from a study of cytomegalovirus exposure and HLA in healthy donors. Study-wide background: A subsequent analysis reported that the roughly 130 validation repertoires were produced on the same platform that had also been used for the roughly 700 first-cohort repertoires.

This clone has just one count. Its target is unknown. Notes on the study in general: Cytomegalovirus status, reportedly, was diagnosed with high specificity and sensitivity by the classifier. The tendency of first-cohort TCR clusters to co-occur in the 120 or so validation repertoires was the finding of a later analysis.

Generated by immunoSEQ multiplex PCR, the TCRdb table keeps only in-frame clones and is missing some. The profile shows around 150,000 clones, just under 85% of them singletons. Sequencing was done on a sample of PBMCs. The clonotype comes from a man under 40 in good health and CMV-seropositive.

The CDR3 protein is CASRKQGASYEQYF. CDR3 DNA: TGTGCCAGCAGGAAACAGGGAGCCTCCTACGAGCAGTACTTC. The gene calls are TRBV5-6 and TRBJ2-7; D is perhaps TRBD1 (6 bases). The CDR3 length is 14 residues. Germline V gives CDR1 SGHDT, CDR2 YYEEEE. Trimming removed 5 bases at V and 0 bases at J, with 12 bases between.